This T cell receptor beta chain emerged from a study of prognosis after radiotherapy for stage I lung cancer. The CDR3 covers 14 residues. Per the germline V gene, CDR1 is LGHDT and CDR2 is YNNKEL (reference sequence). V gave up 6 bases and J gave up 5 bases; unmatched junction bases: 7. This clonotype was seen many times. Among the patients, all were node-negative on CT and PET/CT, and none had received prior chemotherapy or radiotherapy or had other malignancies. A draw of roughly 6 milliliters of peripheral blood took place at each of two time points. By two-round multiplex PCR, the TCR beta CDR3 was amplified from genomic DNA. With primers specific to each TRBV and TRBJ gene, the first-round PCR was performed. TCRdb re-called the multiplex PCR reads through MiXCR, storing one row per CDR3 protein. The sample lists about 36,000 distinct CDR3 sequences, 34% occurring once.

The chain combines TRBV3-1 with TRBJ1-1, with TRBD1 matching 9 bases. The input for sequencing was PBMCs, taken before or after stereotactic body radiation therapy (not recorded which). The TCR comes from a donor aged 50 or older with non-small cell lung cancer. Here the CDR3 DNA reads TGTGCCAGCAGACCACGGGACAGGGAGACTGAAGCTTTCTTT. Translation gives CASRPRDRETEAFF.